This T cell receptor (beta chain) was recorded in a study of blood T cell repertoires in COVID-19. Across the study: Sites in the United States, Italy and Spain provided acute and convalescent COVID-19 samples.

Profiled with immunoSEQ multiplex PCR; TCRdb holds only in-frame clones, not every one. Of about 280,000 clones listed, around 82% are singletons. This clone was found a few times. This TCR was recovered from a woman between 50 and 59 years old who had recovered from COVID-19. Specimen: peripheral blood.

Here the CDR3 DNA reads TGTGCCAGCAGTTCCATAGGGGGGGCACCCCTCCACTTT. It yields the protein CASSSIGGAPLHF. The chain uses TRBV12-3 or TRBV12-4 and TRBJ1-6; possible D gene TRBD1, 6 bases. The ends were cut back, 4 bases at V and 11 bases at J, with 12 bases in the middle. The CDR3 totals 13 residues.